This TCR beta chain is drawn from a study of blood T cells in healthy people across ages (dated by TCRdb to the mid-2010s). At the level of the whole study: In model experiments, template switching captured roughly one uniquely barcoded TCR beta cDNA molecule for every two T cells. To track age-related changes in TCR beta repertoire diversity, the study relied on deep sequencing normalized with unique cDNA molecular identifiers. Donors were grouped into four age groups: young (average 16 years), middle-aged (39), aged (approximately 67) and long-lived (over 80). To avoid experimental bias, donors of different ages were spread randomly across the sequencing lanes. Two additional independent replicas of 1 million unique cDNA reads from the same blood draw were analyzed for two donors (one aged 18 to 29 and one aged 80 or older). Beyond this particular receptor, the publication reports: Because the CMV infection status of the donors was unknown, age-related changes in expanded clonotypes may potentially have been confounded. Estimates of total diversity based on one million sequenced T cells were considered lower bounds and underestimates. Compared with the aged group, more naive CD4+ T cells, fewer expanded clones and increased TCR diversity were shown by the long-lived group, suggesting age selection. Observed TCR beta diversity correlated strongly with the percentage of naive T cells measured by flow cytometry. Observed TCR beta diversity per million T cells fell roughly linearly with age, and a significant reduction was already apparent by age around 40. Conclusive comparison of naive and antigen-experienced compartments was prevented by the profiling of bulk unsorted PBMCs.

Preparation of the library involved 5' RACE. TCRdb names Illumina HiSeq 2500 as the instrument used. A second about 6 to 11 cycle PCR used a sample-barcoded 5' primer and a J-beta primer mix. Each TCR beta cDNA molecule received a unique molecular identifier from a template-switch 5' adaptor carrying 12 random nucleotides. Each sample yielded at least 2.5 million CDR3-containing paired-end reads. All of the RNA was converted into first-strand cDNA using the Mint cDNA synthesis kit, with a TRBC-specific oligonucleotide serving as the primer. Following uracil-DNA glycosylase treatment, all cDNA underwent a first 18-cycle PCR with the universal primers M1SS and BC2_uni_R. In the source study's methods: Normalization of each sample was performed by random selection of 1 million high-quality reads, each carrying a distinct molecular identifier. Instead of being binned into consensus sequences, reads with shared molecular identifiers were discarded. MiTCR, set to a Q25 quality threshold and the strictest error-elimination algorithm, was used for CDR3 identification, clonotype clustering and error correction. Lower-bound total TCR beta diversity was estimated with a nonparametric unseen species model using Euler transformation. TCRdb itself trimmed the public reads at Q25 with fastp, ran MiXCR and retained productive beta chains. Identical CDR3 protein sequences are pooled into one entry, listed with their most common genes and DNA. TCRdb assigned the V and J calls; the authors' analysis was not used. The sample table holds 600,000 or so distinct CDR3 sequences, of which roughly 31% were seen once. The ten largest clonotypes hold 15% to 17% of the sample.

The roughly 37 donors, aged 6 to 90 years, were systemically healthy Caucasian individuals from Russia. Each donor gave around 9 milliliters of peripheral blood, collected into EDTA-treated Vacutainer tubes. Ficoll-Paque density-gradient centrifugation was used to isolate PBMCs, with at least 6 million obtained per sample. Trizol reagent was used to extract total RNA from the PBMCs, yielding at least 5.5 micrograms per sample. The percentages of naive CD45RAhigh/CD27high T cells were determined by flow cytometry on a PBMC aliquot from every donor. In this sample, this clonotype turned up a few times. The clone's antigen remains unknown. No quality values exist for individual bases; no much larger clone is one base distant. Spanning cysteine to phenylalanine, the CDR3 consists of 13 amino acids. Just CDR3 DNA is preserved here, 39 bases in frame from base 1. CDR1 and CDR2, per the germline V gene, are SGHTA and FQGTGA. Trimming costs V 4 bases and J 8 bases, and their ends lie 14 bases apart.

The TCR originated in a woman aged 80 or over in good health. Source material: blood. The V and J segments used are TRBV7-3 and TRBJ1-1, and the D gene may be TRBD1, 6 bases matching. Here the CDR3 is given as CASSSTRGAEAFF. The DNA is as follows: TGTGCCAGCAGCTCCACCCGGGGGGCAGAAGCTTTCTTT.